The present TCR beta chain was sequenced within a study of blood T cell repertoires in COVID-19. TCRdb keeps only in-frame clones here, not all; method: immunoSEQ multiplex PCR. The sample holds about 98,000 clones; around 82% are singletons and the top ten take about a tenth. Sequences were obtained from peripheral blood. This sequence was found in a man between 65 and 85 years old with active or convalescent COVID-19.

For the CDR3, the DNA is TGTGCCAGCAGCTTGGATGTCGTTAGCTTAACCGGGGAGCTGTTTTTT. Translating it yields CASSLDVVSLTGELFF. This rearrangement joins TRBV5-4 to TRBJ2-2, with D unresolved. V was clipped by 0 bases and J by 5 bases, with 14 bases between them. This CDR3 is built from 16 residues. In germline, CDR1 is SGHNT, CDR2 YYREEE (reference sequence).